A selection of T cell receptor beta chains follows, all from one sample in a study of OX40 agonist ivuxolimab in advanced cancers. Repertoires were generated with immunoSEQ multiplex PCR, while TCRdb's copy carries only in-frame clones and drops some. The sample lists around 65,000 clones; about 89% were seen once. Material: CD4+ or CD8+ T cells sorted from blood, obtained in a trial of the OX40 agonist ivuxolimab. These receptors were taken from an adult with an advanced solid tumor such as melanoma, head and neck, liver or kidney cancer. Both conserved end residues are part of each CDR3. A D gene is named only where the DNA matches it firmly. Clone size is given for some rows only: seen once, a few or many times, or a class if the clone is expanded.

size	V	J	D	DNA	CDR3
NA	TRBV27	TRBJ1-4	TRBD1	TGTGCCAGCAGCCCCGGACAGGGAACTAATGAAAAACTGTTTTTT	CASSPGQGTNEKLFF
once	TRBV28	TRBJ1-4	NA	TGTGCCAGCAGCGTAGGGGAAAAACTGTTTTTT	CASSVGEKLFF
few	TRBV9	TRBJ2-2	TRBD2	TGTGCCAGCAGCGATAGCGGGATCGGGGAGCTGTTTTTT	CASSDSGIGELFF
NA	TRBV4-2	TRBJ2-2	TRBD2	TGTGCCAGCAGCCACGACTGGCGGGAGATCTACGGGGAGCTGTTTTTT	CASSHDWREIYGELFF
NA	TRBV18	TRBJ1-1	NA	TGTGCCAGCTCACCACCGGGGGGCACTGAAGCTTTCTTT	CASSPPGGTEAFF
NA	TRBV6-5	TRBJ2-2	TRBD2	TGTGCCAGCAGCCGCGAACTAGCGAATACCGGGGAGCTGTTTTTT	CASSRELANTGELFF
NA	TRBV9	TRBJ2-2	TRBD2	TGTGCCAGCAGCGTACTAGCGGGAAACACCGGGGAGCTGTTTTTT	CASSVLAGNTGELFF
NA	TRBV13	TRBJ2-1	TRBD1	TGTGCCAGCAGGACACGCGGGACAGGGGGCAATGAGCAGTTCTTC	CASRTRGTGGNEQFF
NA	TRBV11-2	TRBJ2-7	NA	TGTGCCAGCAGGGACAAAGCCTACGAGCAGTACTTC	CASRDKAYEQYF
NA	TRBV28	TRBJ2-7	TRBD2	TGTGCCAGCAGTCCCCGCACTAGCGGACTCTCCTACGAGCAGTACTTC	CASSPRTSGLSYEQYF
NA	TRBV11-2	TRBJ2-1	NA	TGTGCCAGCAGCTCACAACTCCCGACAGAAAACAATGAGCAGTTCTTC	CASSSQLPTENNEQFF
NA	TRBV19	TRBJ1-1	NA	TGTGCCACTTCCCTTCACATAGAGGCGGGGACTGAAGCTTTCTTT	CATSLHIEAGTEAFF
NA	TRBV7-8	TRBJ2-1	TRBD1	TGTGCCAGCAGCTTAGCGACAGGGTCCTACTACAATGAGCAGTTCTTC	CASSLATGSYYNEQFF
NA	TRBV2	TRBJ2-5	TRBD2	TGTGCCAGCACCCAAAGGGGTGGGGGAGGGCTGTATCGAGAGACCCAGTACTTC	CASTQRGGGGLYRETQYF
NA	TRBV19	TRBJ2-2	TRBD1	TGTGCCAGGAGGGACAGCAACACCGGGGAGCTGTTTTTT	CARRDSNTGELFF
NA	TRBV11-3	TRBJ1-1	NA	TGTGCCAGCAGCTTAATGGGGGACACTGAAGCTTTCTTT	CASSLMGDTEAFF
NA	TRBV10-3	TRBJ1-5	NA	TGTGCCATCAGCCCACAGGAGTTCAATCAGCCCCAGCATTTT	CAISPQEFNQPQHF
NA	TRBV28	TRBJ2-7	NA	TGTGCCAGCAGTTCTACAGTTTACTACGAGCAGTACTTC	CASSSTVYYEQYF
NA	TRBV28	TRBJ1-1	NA	TGTGCCAGCAGTTTATGGCCCGAGGACACTGAAGCTTTCTTT	CASSLWPEDTEAFF
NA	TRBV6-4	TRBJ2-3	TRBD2	TGTGCCAGCAGTGACTGGACTAGCGGGAGCACAGATACGCAGTATTTT	CASSDWTSGSTDTQYF
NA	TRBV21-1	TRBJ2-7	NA	TGTGCCAGCAGCAAAACGTGGGTCGAGCAGTACTTC	CASSKTWVEQYF
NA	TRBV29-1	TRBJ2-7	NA	TGCAGCGTTGATATCGGGGGTGTAAGGTCCGACGAGCAGTACTTC	CSVDIGGVRSDEQYF
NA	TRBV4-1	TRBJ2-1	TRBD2	TGCGCCAGCAGCCAAGAGAGGGCTAGCGGGCACAATGAGCAGTTCTTC	CASSQERASGHNEQFF
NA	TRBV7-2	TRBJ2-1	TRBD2	TGTGCCAGCAGCTTAGCCGGGACTAGCGGGTACAATGAGCAGTTCTTC	CASSLAGTSGYNEQFF
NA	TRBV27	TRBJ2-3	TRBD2	TGTGCCAGCAGCTCGACTAGCGGGAGTGACACAGATACGCAGTATTTT	CASSSTSGSDTDTQYF
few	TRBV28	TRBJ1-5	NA	TGTGCCAGCAGTTCCGAGAACAGCGGCAATCAGCCCCAGCATTTT	CASSSENSGNQPQHF
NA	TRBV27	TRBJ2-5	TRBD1	TGTGCCAGCAGTTTATCGGGACAGCAAGAGACCCAGTACTTC	CASSLSGQQETQYF
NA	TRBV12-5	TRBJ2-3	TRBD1	TGTGCTAGTGGGTCCCCGGACAGGGGGCTAGAGGGTACGCAGTATTTT	CASGSPDRGLEGTQYF
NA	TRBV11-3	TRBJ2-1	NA	TGTGCCAGCAGCTCGGCCACTAGTTTCTCCTACAATGAGCAGTTCTTC	CASSSATSFSYNEQFF
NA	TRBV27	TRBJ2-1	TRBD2	TGTGCCAGCAGTTTTCGACTAGCGGGAGATAATGAGCAGTTCTTC	CASSFRLAGDNEQFF
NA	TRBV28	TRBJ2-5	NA	TGTGCCAGCAGTAGGGGGGATCAAGAGACCCAGTACTTC	CASSRGDQETQYF
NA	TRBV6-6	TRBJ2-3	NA	TGTGCCAGCAGTTACTTGGGCAGGGTGGGAGATACGCAGTATTTT	CASSYLGRVGDTQYF
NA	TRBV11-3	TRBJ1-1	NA	TGTGCCAGCAGCTTAGGATGGGGGAACACTGAAGCTTTCTTT	CASSLGWGNTEAFF
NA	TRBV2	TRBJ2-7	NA	TGTGCCCCAATGGGCAGGGGTGGCTACGAGCAGTACTTC	CAPMGRGGYEQYF
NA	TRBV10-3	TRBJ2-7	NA	TGTGCCACCTTTTCGGGACGGTCCAGCTCCTACGAGCAGTACTTC	CATFSGRSSSYEQYF
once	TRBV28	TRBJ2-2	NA	TGTGCCAGCAGACCCGTCGATGAGAACACCGGGGAGCTGTTTTTT	CASRPVDENTGELFF
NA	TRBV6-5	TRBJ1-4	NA	TGTGCCAGCAGTCAATTGACAGAGTCGCGTGAAAAACTGTTTTTT	CASSQLTESREKLFF
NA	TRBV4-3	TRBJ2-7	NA	TGCGCCAGCAGCCAAGATAGAAGGTCCTACGAGCAGTACTTC	CASSQDRRSYEQYF
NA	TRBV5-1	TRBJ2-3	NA	TGCGCCAGCAGCTTCACCACAGATACGCAGTATTTT	CASSFTTDTQYF
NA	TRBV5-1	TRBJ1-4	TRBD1	TGCGCCAGCAGCCTGGGGACAGATGCAACTAATGAAAAACTGTTTTTT	CASSLGTDATNEKLFF